Following are 27 T cell receptor beta chains from one sample sequenced in a study of blood T cell repertoires in COVID-19 (TCRdb year 2020). Receptors were amplified or captured by the immunoSEQ multiplex PCR assay. TCRdb stores this immuneACCESS table with in-frame sequences only. Part of the clones is absent; in the studies checked, under half of the shortfall reflects unresolved V genes, and no reason is known for the rest. Present in this sample are under 200,000 clones, roughly 93% of which were seen just once. The ten largest clones add up to about 2% of the sample. Sequenced: peripheral blood. The receptor source for this set is a man between 18 and 35 years old with acute or convalescent COVID-19.

The V gene is TRBV11-2, the J gene TRBJ2-7; maybe TRBD2 (5 bases). The CDR3 contains 13 residues. V lost 2 bases, J lost 1 base, and 6 bases lay in between. Germline CDR1 reads SGHAT; CDR2 reads FQNNGV. In DNA form, the CDR3 reads TGTGCCAGCAGCTTAAGCGGTTCCTACGAGCAGTACTTC. Translation: CASSLSGSYEQYF.

The gene calls are TRBV6-5 and TRBJ1-2, with TRBD1 identical over 7 bases. CDR3 size: 13 residues. Germline V gene sequence: CDR1 MNHEY, CDR2 SVGAGI. Losses at the gene ends were 10 bases for V and 5 bases for J; bases not matched to a gene: 10. The DNA for the CDR3 is TGTGCCACCTGGGGGACAGAGACTTATGGCTACACCTTC. Its translation: CATWGTETYGYTF.

The CDR3 DNA follows: TGCAGCGGCGGGACGCCGGTAGGAGAGAACTATGGCTACACCTTC. This sequence encodes CSGGTPVGENYGYTF. V usage is TRBV29-1 and J usage is TRBJ1-2; TRBD1 might be the D (5 bases). Trimming took off 7 bases at V and 2 bases at J, with 20 bases between the two ends. CDR1 and CDR2 from the germline V gene are SQVTM and ANQGSEA. This CDR3 contains 15 residues.

The genes are TRBV28 and TRBJ1-5; D possibly corresponds to TRBD1 (5 bases). The CDR3 covers 17 residues. Trimming pared 6 bases from V and 3 bases from J, leaving 21 bases between. Germline loops: CDR1 MDHEN, CDR2 SYDVKM. CDR3 region: CASRQTVGGWVNQPQHF. The CDR3 coding sequence is TGTGCCAGCAGACAGACCGTCGGGGGTTGGGTCAATCAGCCCCAGCATTTT. The variable domain in full, completed from reference TRBV28 and TRBJ1-5, reads DVKVTQSSRYLVKRTGEKVFLECVQDMDHENMFWYRQDPGLGLRLIYFSYDVKMKEKGDIPEGYSVSREKKERFSLILESASTNQTSMYLCASRQTVGGWVNQPQHFGDGTRLSIL.

This clone was seen just once. The gene calls are TRBV2 and TRBJ1-1; no reliable D call. This CDR3 has 12 amino acids. V was pared by 1 base and J by 6 bases, with 6 bases between. Germline CDR1 reads SNHLY; CDR2 reads FYNNEI. In nucleotides, the CDR3 is TGTGCCAGCAGTGAAGTCGGGGCTGAAGCTTTCTTT. It encodes CASSEVGAEAFF.

This chain links TRBV6-5 with TRBJ1-2, with 7 bases identical to TRBD1. The CDR3 has 15 amino acids. V was pared by 6 bases and J by 5 bases, with 12 bases of the junction left unmatched. CDR1 MNHEY and CDR2 SVGAGI come from the germline V gene. The DNA for the CDR3 is TGTGCCAGCAGCCACGGGACAGTCGATAAATATGGCTACACCTTC. It yields the protein CASSHGTVDKYGYTF.

The V gene is TRBV3-1 (or the pseudogene TRBV3-2), the J gene TRBJ2-7; 8 bases are a match to TRBD1. With V trimmed by 4 bases and J by 5 bases, 7 bases remained unmatched. CDR3 length: 14 amino acids. The germline V gene encodes CDR1 LGHDT and CDR2 YNNKEL (reference sequence). The CDR3 bases are TGTGCCAGCAGCCTAAGGGGACAGGTTGACGAGCAGTACTTC. It codes for CASSLRGQVDEQYF.

CDR3 sequence: CASSLAWGYTDTQYF. Here the CDR3 DNA reads TGTGCCAGCAGCTTAGCGTGGGGCTACACAGATACGCAGTATTTT. This chain links TRBV7-8 with TRBJ2-3, with D tentatively TRBD1 (5 bases). The CDR3 length is 15 residues. V dropped 0 bases and J dropped 2 bases, with 9 bases sitting between them. CDR1 is SGHVS and CDR2 is FQNEAQ in the germline V gene. Supplemented by reference TRBV7-8 and TRBJ2-3, the full variable domain reads GAGVSQSPRYKVAKRGQDVALRCDPISGHVSLFWYQQALGQGPEFLTYFQNEAQLDKSGLPSDRFFAERPEGSVSTLKIQRTQQEDSAVYLCASSLAWGYTDTQYFGPGTRLTVL.

CDR3 sequence reads: CASSLGPRGPSYNSPLHF. CDR3 in DNA: TGTGCCAGCAGCTTGGGCCCCAGGGGGCCCTCCTATAATTCACCCCTCCACTTT. The V gene is TRBV5-8, the J gene TRBJ1-6, with 8 bases matching TRBD1. CDR3 size: 18 residues. Germline CDR1 is SGHTS and CDR2 is YDEGEE. V shed 0 bases and J 0 bases; nucleotides not matched to a gene: 5.

This clone has just a few counts. The chain couples TRBV6-5 to TRBJ2-7; the D gene is possibly TRBD1 (5 bases). The CDR3 is made up of 14 amino acids. Germline CDR1 MNHEY, CDR2 SVGAGI. The V end was cut by 6 bases, the J end by 6 bases, with 18 bases between. The CDR3 protein is CASSQRRQHPEQYF. The CDR3 DNA sequence: TGTGCCAGCAGCCAAAGAAGACAGCACCCCGAGCAGTACTTC.

The chain has TRBV6-2 or TRBV6-3 and TRBJ1-5, with a possible D match to TRBD1 (6 bases). V was shortened by 4 bases and J by 4 bases, with 14 bases between the two germline ends. This CDR3 has 15 residues. Germline CDR1 MNHEY, CDR2 SVGEGT. CDR3 DNA sequence: TGTGCCAGCAGTTTTGACAGGTTGGAAAATCAGCCCCAGCATTTT. This encodes CASSFDRLENQPQHF.

This clone was seen just once. The CDR3 coding sequence is TGTGCCAGCATCCCCGGGAGCGGGATCTCCTACGAGCAGTACTTC. Translation gives CASIPGSGISYEQYF. The genes are TRBV5-5 and TRBJ2-7; the match to TRBD2 covers 7 bases. V was clipped by 6 bases and J by 0 bases; unmatched bases: 9. The length of the CDR3 is 15 residues. The germline CDR1 and CDR2 sequences are SGHKS and YYEKEE (reference sequence).

As to this clone: A junction end diverges from the germline sequence, so it may reflect a read error. CDR3 protein: CASSVERGETGTQYF. CDR3 coding DNA: TGTGCCAGCAGCGTAGAGCGGGGGGAGACAGGTACGCAGTATTTT. The gene calls are TRBV9 and TRBJ2-3, with 9 bases matching TRBD2. The CDR3 contains 15 residues. Germline V gives CDR1 SGDLS, CDR2 YYNGEE.

The chain employs TRBV9 and TRBJ1-1, with a tentative D call TRBD1 (5 bases). This CDR3 contains 16 residues. The V end lost 0 bases, the J end lost 1 base, and 13 bases lay between the germline ends. Germline lookup yields CDR1 SGDLS and CDR2 YYNGEE. In DNA form, the CDR3 reads TGTGCCAGCAGCGTAGATGTTGGGGGAGGGAACACTGAAGCTTTCTTT. Its translation is CASSVDVGGGNTEAFF.

The chain uses TRBV9 and TRBJ1-3, with 10 nucleotides matching TRBD1. The CDR3 covers 16 residues. Germline CDR1 is SGDLS and CDR2 is YYNGEE. V trimming: 6 bases; J trimming: 2 bases; junction bases outside the gene matches: 8. The CDR3 region is CASTAGQGVTGNTIYF. The CDR3, as DNA: TGTGCCAGCACCGCTGGACAGGGGGTAACTGGAAACACCATATATTTT.

V usage is TRBV21-1 and J usage is TRBJ1-2; TRBD1 is taken as the D call from the table, unchecked against the DNA. TRBV21-1 is assigned pseudogene status. The CDR3 runs 15 residues. The CDR3 spells CASSKNRGLNYGYTF. The CDR3 DNA sequence: TGTGCCAGCAGCAAAAACAGGGGGCTAAACTATGGCTACACCTTC.

There are a few counts of this clone. This chain joins TRBV2 and TRBJ1-2; 9 nucleotides match TRBD1. Germline CDR1 SNHLY, CDR2 FYNNEI. The CDR3 covers 17 residues. V gave up 5 bases and J gave up 4 bases; unmatched junction bases: 14. CDR3 sequence: CASSTGTGTHSPYGYTF. In DNA, the CDR3 is TGTGCCAGCAGTACCGGGACAGGGACTCACAGCCCCTATGGCTACACCTTC.

The chain carries TRBV5-1 and TRBJ2-2; D unclear. V lost 0 bases and J 2 bases, leaving 5 bases between the germline ends. The CDR3 contains 14 residues. Germline V CDR1 and CDR2: SGHRS, YFSETQ. In nucleotides, the CDR3 is TGCGCCAGCAGCTTGGGGAGCAACACCGGGGAGCTGTTTTTT. Translation: CASSLGSNTGELFF.

The rearrangement uses TRBV5-1 and TRBJ2-1; TRBD2 is a possible D gene (5 bases). V lost 0 bases and J lost 5, with 12 bases in between. Looked up from germline, CDR1 is SGHRS and CDR2 is YFSETQ. The CDR3 runs to 15 residues. The CDR3 protein is CASSLDLAGHNEQFF. CDR3 bases: TGCGCCAGCAGCTTGGATCTCGCGGGCCACAATGAGCAGTTCTTC.

The V call is TRBV5-1, the J call TRBJ2-1; 8 bases fit TRBD2. This CDR3 has 15 amino acids. Germline V lookup: CDR1 SGHRS, CDR2 YFSETQ. V lost 5 bases and J lost 1; bases outside the gene matches: 5. The CDR3 region has the DNA TGCGCCAGCAGGAGAGCGGGGGAATCCTACAATGAGCAGTTCTTC. This gives the protein CASRRAGESYNEQFF.

The J gene is TRBJ2-3, the V gene TRBV12-3 or TRBV12-4; 7 bases align to TRBD2. V lost 4 bases, J lost 8 bases, and 6 bases stayed unmatched. The CDR3 runs 13 residues. In DNA form, the CDR3 reads TGTGCCAGCAGTTCGACATGGGAGGGTACGCAGTATTTT. Its translation: CASSSTWEGTQYF.

This clone was detected only once. The same CDR3 can be traced to other DNA sequences in this sample. The chain carries TRBV9 and TRBJ2-3; 11 bases fit TRBD2. The CDR3 contains 15 residues. The V gene's germline CDR1 is SGDLS and CDR2 YYNGEE. The V and J ends lost 0 bases and 3 bases, in that order; junction bases with no gene match: 0. The CDR3 is CASSVGLAGTDTQYF. Here the CDR3 DNA reads TGTGCCAGCAGCGTAGGACTAGCGGGGACAGATACGCAGTATTTT.

A few counts support this clone. The chain carries TRBV3-1 (or the pseudogene TRBV3-2) and TRBJ1-6; D ambiguous. Germline CDR1 is LGHDT and CDR2 is YNNKEL (reference sequence). V was clipped by 4 bases and J by 10 bases, with 20 bases between them. This CDR3 comprises 16 residues. CDR3 bases: TGTGCCAGCAGCCTTGGGCTGGACGCCGGGAAGTCACCCCTCCACTTT. Its translation: CASSLGLDAGKSPLHF.

V and J are TRBV5-4 and TRBJ1-5; maybe TRBD1 (6 bases). CDR1 and CDR2 from the germline V gene are SGHNT and YYREEE (reference sequence). The CDR3 is 15 amino acids. Trimming removed 4 bases at V and 3 bases at J, with 14 bases between. As DNA, the CDR3 is TGTGCCAGCAGCCCAGGGGCAGGGGCCAATCAGCCCCAGCATTTT. Protein: CASSPGAGANQPQHF.

The chain uses TRBV24-1 and TRBJ1-5; a possible D gene is TRBD1 (5 bases). The V end was cut by 7 bases, the J end by 0 bases, with 18 bases between. The CDR3 extends over 17 amino acids. Germline CDR1 is KGHDR and CDR2 is SFDVKD. This chain's CDR3 is CATSEVTGVYSNQPQHF. CDR3 coding DNA: TGTGCCACCAGCGAGGTCACGGGGGTCTATAGCAATCAGCCCCAGCATTTT.

This chain links TRBV6-5 with TRBJ2-7; tentative D call: TRBD2 (6 bases). The CDR3 spans 14 residues. Germline CDR1 reads MNHEY; CDR2 reads SVGAGI. Between the trimmed V and J ends, which lost 7 bases and 0 bases, there was a span of 13 bases. This chain's CDR3 is CASNRGGDSYEQYF. CDR3 in DNA: TGTGCCAGCAACCGGGGAGGAGACTCCTACGAGCAGTACTTC.

This sequence joins TRBV5-1 and TRBJ2-4; possibly TRBD2 for D (7 bases). Trimming stripped 4 bases from V and 6 bases from J, with 20 bases between. Germline V lookup: CDR1 SGHRS, CDR2 YFSETQ. The CDR3 runs 16 residues. The CDR3 DNA reads TGCGCCAGCAGCCCGCGGATTGGGGGGGCGAGAAACATTCAGTACTTC. Its protein product is CASSPRIGGARNIQYF.